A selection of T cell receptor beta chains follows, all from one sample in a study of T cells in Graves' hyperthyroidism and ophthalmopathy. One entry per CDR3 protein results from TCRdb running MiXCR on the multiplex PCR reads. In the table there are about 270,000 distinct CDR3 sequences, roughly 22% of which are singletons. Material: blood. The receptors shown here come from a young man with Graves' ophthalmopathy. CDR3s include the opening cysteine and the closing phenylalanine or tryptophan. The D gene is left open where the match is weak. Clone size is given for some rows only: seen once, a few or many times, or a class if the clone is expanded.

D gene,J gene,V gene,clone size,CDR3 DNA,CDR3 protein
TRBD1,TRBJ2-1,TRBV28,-,TGTGCCAGCACCTCGACAGGGGGCGATGAGCAGTTCTTC,CASTSTGGDEQFF
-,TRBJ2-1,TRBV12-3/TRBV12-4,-,TGTGCCAGCAGCCAAGATCATAGCGAGAATGAGCAGTTCTTC,CASSQDHSENEQFF
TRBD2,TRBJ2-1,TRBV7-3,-,TGTGCCAGCAGCTTACAAGGACTAGCGGGAGTATCAAGTGAGCAGTTCTTC,CASSLQGLAGVSSEQFF
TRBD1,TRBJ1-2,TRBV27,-,TGTGCCAGCAGCCCCGAAACAGGGGGCGGCTACACCTTC,CASSPETGGGYTF
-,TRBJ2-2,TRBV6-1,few,TGTGCCACTGTAGATTTCGGCACCGGGGAGCTGTTTTTT,CATVDFGTGELFF
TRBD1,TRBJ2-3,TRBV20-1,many,TGCAGTGCTCAGACCGGGACAGGGGGCAGGGATACGCAGTATTTT,CSAQTGTGGRDTQYF
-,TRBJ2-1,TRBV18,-,TGTGCCAGCTCACCGGGGCTTTACTCCTACAATGAGCAGTTCTTC,CASSPGLYSYNEQFF
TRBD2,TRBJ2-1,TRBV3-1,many,TGTGCCAGCAGCTCCCAGTCAGCGGGAGGTTCCTACAATGAGCAGTTCTTC,CASSSQSAGGSYNEQFF
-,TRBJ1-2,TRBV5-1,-,TGCGCCAGCAAAGAAACATTAGATCGGGGCTACACCTTC,CASKETLDRGYTF
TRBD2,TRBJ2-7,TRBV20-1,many,TGCAGTGCTAGGCGGAGGGTAGCGGGATCTCTTTTCGAGCAGTACTTC,CSARRRVAGSLFEQYF
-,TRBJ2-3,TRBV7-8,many,TGTGCCAGCACCATGGGGGATTATACGCAGTATTTT,CASTMGDYTQYF
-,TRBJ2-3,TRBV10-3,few,TGTGCCATCAGGGGGACAAAGGGATTGACAGATACGCAGTATTTT,CAIRGTKGLTDTQYF
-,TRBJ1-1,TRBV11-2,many,TGTGCCAGCAGCTTAGATCTGGGTACTGAAGCTTTCTTT,CASSLDLGTEAFF
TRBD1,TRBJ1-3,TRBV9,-,TGTGCCAGCAGCGCCCCCGGGACAGCTGGAAACACCATATATTTT,CASSAPGTAGNTIYF
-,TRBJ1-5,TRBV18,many,TGTGCCAGCTCACCCCCTTTCGCGCCCCAGCATTTT,CASSPPFAPQHF
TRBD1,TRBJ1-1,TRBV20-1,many,TGCAGTGCTGAAAGACAGGGGACGAACACTGAAGCTTTCTTT,CSAERQGTNTEAFF
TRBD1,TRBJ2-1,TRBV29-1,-,TGCAGCGTGCAGGGGGCCTCCTACAATGAGCAGTTCTTC,CSVQGASYNEQFF
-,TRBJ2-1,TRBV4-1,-,TGCGCCAGCAGCCAGGTACCGGGACAGGGTTCTGCGGGAGGGAACAATGAGCAGTTCTTC,CASSQVPGQGSAGGNNEQFF
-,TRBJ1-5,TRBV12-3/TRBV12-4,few,TGTGCCAGCAGTTTAAGGTCAGGGATAGTGAGCAATCAGCCCCAGCATTTT,CASSLRSGIVSNQPQHF
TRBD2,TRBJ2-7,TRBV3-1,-,TGTGCCAGCAGCCAAGATAGGGCGGGAGCTAACGAGCAGTACTTC,CASSQDRAGANEQYF
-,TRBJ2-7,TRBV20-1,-,TGCAGTGCTAGCCAGGGCTACGAGCAGTACTTC,CSASQGYEQYF
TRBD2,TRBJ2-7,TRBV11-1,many,TGTGCCAGCGCCCACGGACTAGACTACGAGCAGTACTTC,CASAHGLDYEQYF
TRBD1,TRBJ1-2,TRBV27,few,TGTGCCAGCAGTTTAAGGGCGGCCGGGACAGGCACCCACGGGGGCTACACCTTC,CASSLRAAGTGTHGGYTF
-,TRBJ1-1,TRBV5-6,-,TGTGCCAGCAGCTTGGGCAGGGTGTCGGCTTTCTTT,CASSLGRVSAFF
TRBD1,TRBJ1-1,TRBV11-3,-,TGTGCCAGCAGCCCCCGCGGGACAGAGAACACTGAAGCTTTCTTT,CASSPRGTENTEAFF
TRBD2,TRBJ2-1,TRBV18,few,TGTGCCAGCTCACCACCCCGACTAGCGGGAGGGGAAGAGCAGTTCTTC,CASSPPRLAGGEEQFF
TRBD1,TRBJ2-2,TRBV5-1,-,TGCGCCAGCAGCTTGTACACAGGGGGCAACACCGGGGAGCTGTTTTTT,CASSLYTGGNTGELFF
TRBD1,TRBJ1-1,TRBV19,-,TGTGCCAGTAACAGACAGGGTCTGAACACTGAAGCTTTCTTT,CASNRQGLNTEAFF
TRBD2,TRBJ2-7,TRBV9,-,TGTGCCAGCAGCACCACCGGGACTAGCGTAACTGAGCAGTACTTC,CASSTTGTSVTEQYF
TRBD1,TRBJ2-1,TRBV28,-,TGTGCCAGCACAGGGGGCGCCTACAATGAGCAGTTCTTC,CASTGGAYNEQFF
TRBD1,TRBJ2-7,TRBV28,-,TGTGCCAGCAGTTCCCACCTGACAGGGGGCTTTGTAGGGCGGGCCCCTCGGGTCGAGCAGTACTTC,CASSSHLTGGFVGRAPRVEQYF
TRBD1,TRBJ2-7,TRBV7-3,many,TGTGCCAGCAGCTCAACTCCCGACAGGGCCGGCGAGCAGTACTTC,CASSSTPDRAGEQYF
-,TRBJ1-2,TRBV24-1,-,TGTGCCACCAGTCACTATGGCTACACCTTC,CATSHYGYTF
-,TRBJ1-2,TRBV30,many,TGTGCCTGGAGACCCCAATTCCTAAAGGGCTACACCTTC,CAWRPQFLKGYTF